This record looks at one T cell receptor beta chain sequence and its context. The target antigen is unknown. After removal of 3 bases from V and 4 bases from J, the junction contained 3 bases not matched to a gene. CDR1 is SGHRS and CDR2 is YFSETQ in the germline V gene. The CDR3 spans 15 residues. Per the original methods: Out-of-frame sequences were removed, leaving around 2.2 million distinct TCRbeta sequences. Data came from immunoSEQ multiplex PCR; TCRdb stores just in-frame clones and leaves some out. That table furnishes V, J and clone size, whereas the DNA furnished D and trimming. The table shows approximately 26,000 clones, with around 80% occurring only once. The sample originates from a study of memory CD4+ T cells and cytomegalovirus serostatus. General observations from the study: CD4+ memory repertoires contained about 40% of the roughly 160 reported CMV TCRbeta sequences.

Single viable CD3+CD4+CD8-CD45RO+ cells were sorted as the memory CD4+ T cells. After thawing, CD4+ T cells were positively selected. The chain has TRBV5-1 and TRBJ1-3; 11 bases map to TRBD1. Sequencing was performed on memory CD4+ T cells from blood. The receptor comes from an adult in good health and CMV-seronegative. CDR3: CASSWTGGDGNTIYF. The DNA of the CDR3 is TGCGCCAGCAGCTGGACAGGGGGCGACGGAAACACCATATATTTT.